Included here is one T cell receptor beta chain sequence, with context. Its target is not known. This record comes from a study of beta chain features in type 1 diabetes. As for the study in general: Sorted cells examined across all samples numbered around 99,000,000. Points from the study as a whole: Patients and controls would be equally affected if PCR favored shorter templates. Insertions were fewer and deletions more numerous at VDJ junctions in type 1 diabetes patients.

Germline-derived CDR1 and CDR2 are SGHTA and FQGNSA. The V gene end was trimmed by 4 bases and the J gene end by 0 bases; junction bases not matched to a gene: 4. This CDR3 spans 15 amino acids. The study reverse transcribed the entire isolated RNA, so it sequenced expressed TCRB transcripts. The repertoire was sequenced with immunoSEQ multiplex PCR; TCRdb's copy has only in-frame clones and lacks some. The table has about 150,000 clones, 11% seen once. The V and J genes are TRBV7-2 and TRBJ2-5; 8 positions agree with TRBD1. The sequenced material came from central memory CD4+ T cells from blood. The receptor was derived from a man between 18 and 35 years old in good health. The CDR3 reads CASSWTGTYQETQYF. The DNA of the CDR3 is TGTGCCAGCAGCTGGACAGGGACCTACCAAGAGACCCAGTACTTC.